The TCR beta chain described here comes from a study of blood T cell repertoires in COVID-19. In the original workflow: Amplification from reference gene primers served as the basis for estimated nucleated cell counts. Measured with immunoSEQ multiplex PCR; TCRdb has only the in-frame clones, and not every one. Clone size and the V and J calls come from that table; the DNA yielded D and trimming. The table has some 74,000 clones, over 80% seen once; the top ten hold 15% to 20%. The CDR3 extends over 13 amino acids. The germline V gene has CDR1 SNHLY and CDR2 FYNNEI. J gave up 6 bases and V 6 bases, and 4 bases lay outside the gene matches.

Material for sequencing was peripheral blood. The V and J genes are TRBV2 and TRBJ1-2; 10 nucleotides agree with TRBD1. This TCR was sampled from a woman at least 80 years old with acute or convalescent COVID-19. The CDR3 sequence: CASRLDRGNGYTF. The CDR3 DNA follows: TGTGCCAGCAGGCTGGACAGGGGGAATGGCTACACCTTC. The full variable domain, with the rest looked up from reference TRBV2 and TRBJ1-2, is EPEVTQTPSHQVTQMGQEVILRCVPISNHLYFYWYRQILGQKVEFLVSFYNNEISEKSEIFDDQFSVERPDGSNFTLKIRSTKLEDSAMYFCASRLDRGNGYTFGSGTRLTVV.